Below, one T cell receptor (beta chain) is given with its context. No antigen is known for it. This table comes from immunoSEQ multiplex PCR, and its TCRdb copy is limited to in-frame clones, with some not included. The sample lists more than 70,000 clones; 90% to 95% were seen once. This sample was included in a study of OX40 agonist ivuxolimab in advanced cancers. On the study more broadly: Hepatocellular carcinoma, melanoma, renal cell or head and neck cancer occurred in dose-escalation patients.

The CDR3 contains 11 residues. Germline CDR1 is MGHRA and CDR2 is YSYEKL. V lost 5 bases, J lost 5 bases, and 6 bases lay in between. Findings and limits, study-wide: The antigens recognized by the expanded peripheral T cells, that is their antigen specificity, were not determined.

Blood draws occurred at baseline, cycle 4 day 1, and cycle 7 day 1. The receptor's source is an adult with an advanced solid tumor such as melanoma, head and neck, liver or kidney cancer. This sequence joins TRBV4-1 and TRBJ2-5; no clear D gene. The sample here was CD4+ or CD8+ T cells sorted from blood, taken in a trial of the OX40 agonist ivuxolimab. The CDR3 coding sequence is TGCGCCAGCAGCGACCGGGAGACCCAGTACTTC. Translation gives CASSDRETQYF.